This T cell receptor beta chain was recorded in a study of CD8 T cells in ankylosing spondylitis. The CDR3 runs to 13 residues. The germline gives CDR1 KGHDR, CDR2 SFDVKD. Trimming took 9 bases from V and 1 from J; bases not matched to a gene: 3. TCRdb ran MiXCR on the 5' RACE reads and lists one entry per CDR3 protein. Among 150,000 to 200,000 distinct CDR3 sequences listed, approximately 20% were seen once. The sequence was obtained from a male donor with ankylosing spondylitis or in good health (not recorded which). This rearrangement joins TRBV24-1 to TRBJ2-5, with 8 bases aligning to TRBD1. The sequenced sample was blood, either unsorted or a sorted T cell fraction (not recorded which). CDR3 amino acids: CATADRGQETQYF. The CDR3 bases are TGTGCCACCGCCGACAGGGGCCAAGAGACCCAGTACTTC.